These T cell receptor beta chains were read from a single sample in a study of T cells in Graves' hyperthyroidism and ophthalmopathy. TCRdb reanalysed the multiplex PCR reads using MiXCR and keeps one entry per CDR3 protein. The sample consists of 300,000 to 450,000 distinct CDR3 sequences, about 25% of them appearing once. The specimen sequenced was blood. The receptors originated from a man between 50 and 59 years old with Graves' hyperthyroidism. The CDR3 runs from the conserved cysteine through the conserved F or W. A D gene is named only where the DNA matches it firmly. Size is stated for part of the rows, as once, few or many counts, or as a class when the clone is expanded.

v_call	d_call	j_call	clone_size	cdr3_aa	cdr3_nt
TRBV6-6	TRBD1	TRBJ1-5	.	CAGSYGRGPLGNQPQHF	TGTGCCGGCAGTTACGGCAGGGGGCCATTGGGCAATCAGCCCCAGCATTTT
TRBV5-1	TRBD2	TRBJ2-7	.	CASSPGGDYEQYF	TGCGCCAGCAGCCCCGGGGGGGACTACGAGCAGTACTTC
TRBV25-1	.	TRBJ1-2	.	CASSRSVTDYGYTF	TGTGCCAGCAGTAGGTCTGTGACAGATTATGGCTACACCTTC
TRBV28	TRBD1	TRBJ1-2	many	CASSPTGQGSYVYTF	TGTGCCAGCAGTCCGACGGGACAGGGGTCATATGTCTACACCTTC
TRBV7-6	TRBD2	TRBJ2-5	few	CASSLVSGSETQYF	TGTGCCAGCAGCTTAGTTAGCGGGAGTGAGACCCAGTACTTC
TRBV2	.	TRBJ1-1	.	CASSPNNVMNTEAFF	TGTGCCAGCAGCCCGAACAATGTCATGAACACTGAAGCTTTCTTT
TRBV28	.	TRBJ2-7	many	CASTQGTDYEQYF	TGTGCCAGCACGCAGGGAACAGATTACGAGCAGTACTTC
TRBV5-1	.	TRBJ2-5	.	CASSLDVDQETQYF	TGCGCCAGCAGCTTGGACGTGGACCAAGAGACCCAGTACTTC
TRBV30	.	TRBJ2-1	few	CAWSVRKSDSSSYNEQFF	TGTGCCTGGAGTGTACGAAAATCGGACTCTAGCTCCTACAATGAGCAGTTCTTC
TRBV3-1	.	TRBJ1-2	once	CASSQGGSGYGYTF	TGTGCCAGCAGCCAAGGAGGGTCGGGCTATGGCTACACCTTC
TRBV11-2	.	TRBJ2-2	.	CASSLQELNTGELFF	TGTGCCAGCAGCTTGCAGGAGTTGAACACCGGGGAGCTGTTTTTT
TRBV6-5	.	TRBJ1-1	.	CASSYSTLGQQPEAFF	TGTGCCAGCAGTTACTCAACCCTAGGTCAGCAGCCTGAAGCTTTCTTT
TRBV9	.	TRBJ2-7	many	CASSYSPSYEQYF	TGTGCCAGCAGCTACAGCCCCTCCTACGAGCAGTACTTC
TRBV7-9	.	TRBJ2-7	many	CASSLSPVDEQYF	TGTGCCAGCAGCTTAAGTCCAGTGGACGAGCAGTACTTC
TRBV24-1	TRBD1	TRBJ2-6	many	CATSDRTGVGANVLTF	TGTGCCACCAGTGATCGGACAGGGGTTGGGGCCAACGTCCTGACTTTC
TRBV14	TRBD2	TRBJ2-3	.	CASSQDNILAGGPDTQYF	TGTGCCAGCAGCCAAGATAATATTCTGGCGGGAGGGCCAGATACGCAGTATTTT
TRBV15	TRBD1	TRBJ1-2	few	CATSTGQALNYGYTF	TGTGCCACCAGTACCGGACAGGCACTTAACTATGGCTACACCTTC
TRBV7-3	.	TRBJ2-1	.	CASSLSAERGNEQFF	TGTGCCAGCAGCTTATCAGCGGAACGGGGCAATGAGCAGTTCTTC
TRBV7-7	TRBD2	TRBJ2-7	.	CASSSGWGEGYEQYF	TGTGCTAGCAGCTCCGGGTGGGGGGAGGGCTACGAGCAGTACTTC
TRBV19	TRBD1	TRBJ1-5	.	CASSTPTDRVGQPQHF	TGTGCCAGTAGTACCCCAACGGACAGGGTGGGTCAGCCCCAGCATTTT